These 2 T cell receptor beta chains were all obtained from the same sample, sequenced in a study of blood T cell repertoires in COVID-19. Generated by immunoSEQ multiplex PCR, the TCRdb table keeps only in-frame clones and is missing some. The repertoire includes 330,000 or so clones, less than 90% of them detected once, and around 3% sits in the top ten. The source material was PBMCs or T cells enriched from blood (not recorded which). All receptors derive from a woman aged 25 to 39 who had recovered from COVID-19.

The V call is TRBV28, the J call TRBJ2-5, with D possibly TRBD2 on 5 matching bases. This CDR3 has 11 residues. V dropped 8 bases and J dropped 9 bases, with 13 bases sitting between them. CDR1 and CDR2 (germline): MDHEN, SYDVKM. In DNA, the CDR3 is TGTGCCAGCTCCCTGGAGAGGGCCCAGTACTTC. It is translated as CASSLERAQYF.

V is TRBV28 and J is TRBJ2-1; tentative D call: TRBD1 (6 bases). V was clipped by 7 bases and J by 9 bases, with 25 bases between them. Germline V gene lookup returns CDR1 MDHEN and CDR2 SYDVKM. This CDR3 spans 16 amino acids. CDR3 sequence: CASTTTGTPTEAEQFF. The CDR3 nucleotides are TGTGCCAGCACTACTACCGGGACACCAACCGAGGCTGAGCAGTTCTTC.